One TCR beta chain is described in this entry. These data come from a study of blood T cell repertoires in COVID-19. As for the study in general: Samples representing acute and convalescent COVID-19 were sourced from the United States, Italy and Spain. T cells, B-cell-depleted T cells, or PBMCs provided the cDNA or gDNA that served as material.

Libraries were prepared by immunoSEQ multiplex PCR; TCRdb keeps only in-frame clonotypes and omits some of them. In the table there are hundreds of thousands of clones, about 90% of which are singletons. Germline-derived CDR1 and CDR2 are SGHRS and YFSETQ. Trimming stripped 0 bases from V and 2 bases from J, with 15 bases between. The CDR3 is 16 residues long. The material sequenced was peripheral blood. The chain is built from TRBV5-1 and TRBJ2-7; D remains unclear. The receptor was derived from a woman between 70 and 85 years old with COVID-19, enrolled during active disease. The CDR3 reads CASSLGLEIATYEQYF. DNA for the CDR3: TGCGCCAGCAGCTTGGGCCTAGAAATAGCCACCTACGAGCAGTACTTC.